The clone carrying this T cell receptor beta chain was detected only a few times. Antigen: not known. The V and J ends lost 8 bases and 3 bases respectively, with 11 bases between them. The CDR3 is made up of 12 amino acids. Germline V lookup: CDR1 MNHNY, CDR2 SVGAGI (reference sequence). The data stem from a study of shared clonotypes between healthy human individuals. Study-wide context: There were three CD4 naive, three CD4 memory, two CD8 naive and one CD8 memory plates per donor.

Study outcomes and limitations: Sample collection involved blood only; tissue repertoires are likely different.

Using immunoSEQ multiplex PCR, the repertoire was profiled, and TCRdb retains in-frame clones only, with some absent. In the table there are 550,000 to 700,000 clones, less than 80% of which are singletons. The TCR sequence derives from a woman aged 25 to 39 in good health. The sample was memory CD4+ T cells sorted from blood. The sample's subset: CD45RA-negative fraction. The chain combines TRBV6-6 with TRBJ2-7; D call uncertain. CDR3: CASGPRLYEQYF. The DNA for the CDR3 is TGTGCCAGCGGGCCGAGGCTCTACGAGCAGTACTTC.